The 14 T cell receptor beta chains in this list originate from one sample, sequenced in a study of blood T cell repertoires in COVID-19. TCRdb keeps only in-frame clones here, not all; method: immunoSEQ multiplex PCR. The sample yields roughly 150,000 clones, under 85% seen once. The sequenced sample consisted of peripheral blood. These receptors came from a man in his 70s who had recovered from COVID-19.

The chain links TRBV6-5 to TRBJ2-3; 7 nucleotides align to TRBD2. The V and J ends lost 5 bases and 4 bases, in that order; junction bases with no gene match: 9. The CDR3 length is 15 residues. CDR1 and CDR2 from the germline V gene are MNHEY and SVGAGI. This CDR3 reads CASSQTSMGSDTQYF. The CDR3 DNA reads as TGTGCCAGCAGTCAGACTAGCATGGGGTCAGATACGCAGTATTTT.

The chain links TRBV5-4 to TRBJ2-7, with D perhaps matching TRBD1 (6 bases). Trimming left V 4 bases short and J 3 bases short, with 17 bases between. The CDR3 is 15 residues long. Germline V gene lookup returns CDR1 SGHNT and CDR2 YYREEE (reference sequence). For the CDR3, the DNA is TGTGCCAGCAGCAAAACAGGGAAGGTATACTACGAGCAGTACTTC. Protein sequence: CASSKTGKVYYEQYF.

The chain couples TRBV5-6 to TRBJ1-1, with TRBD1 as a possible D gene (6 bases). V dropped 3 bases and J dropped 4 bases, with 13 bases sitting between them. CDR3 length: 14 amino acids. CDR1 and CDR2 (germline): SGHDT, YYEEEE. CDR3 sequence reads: CASSWTDRGTEAFF. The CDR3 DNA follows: TGTGCCAGCAGCTGGACAGATAGAGGCACTGAAGCTTTCTTT.

The CDR3 protein is CASSRDKVSHTF. CDR3 sequence (DNA): TGTGCCAGCAGCCGGGACAAGGTTAGCCACACCTTC. This chain connects TRBV7-2 to TRBJ1-2; a possible D gene is TRBD1 (6 bases). Trimming left V 5 bases short and J 12 bases short, with 16 bases between. The CDR3 is 12 residues long. Germline CDR1 reads SGHTA; CDR2 reads FQGNSA.

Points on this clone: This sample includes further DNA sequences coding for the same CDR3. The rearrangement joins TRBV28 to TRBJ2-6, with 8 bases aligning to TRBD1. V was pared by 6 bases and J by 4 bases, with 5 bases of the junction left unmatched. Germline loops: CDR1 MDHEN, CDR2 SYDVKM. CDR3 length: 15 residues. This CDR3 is CASRAQGAGANVLTF. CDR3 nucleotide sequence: TGTGCCAGCAGGGCCCAGGGGGCGGGGGCCAACGTCCTGACTTTC.

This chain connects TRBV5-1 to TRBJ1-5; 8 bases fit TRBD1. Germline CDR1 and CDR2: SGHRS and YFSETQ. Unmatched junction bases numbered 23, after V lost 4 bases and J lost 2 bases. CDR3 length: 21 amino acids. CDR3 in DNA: TGCGCCAGCAGCCCCTCCCGATGGGACAGGACTACTTATCCGGGCAATCAGCCCCAGCATTTT. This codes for CASSPSRWDRTTYPGNQPQHF.

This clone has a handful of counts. CDR3 bases: TGTGCCACCAGTGATCCTAACGGGATCCCATCCTACGAGCAGTACTTC. This translates into CATSDPNGIPSYEQYF. The chain has TRBV24-1 and TRBJ2-7; D is possibly TRBD2 (5 bases). The CDR3 covers 16 residues. Germline V lookup: CDR1 KGHDR, CDR2 SFDVKD. Between the trimmed V and J ends, which lost 3 bases and 1 base, there was a span of 15 bases.

CDR3 loop: CASSLEPSGAYNEQFF. In DNA, the CDR3 is TGCGCCAGCAGCTTGGAACCCTCGGGGGCCTACAATGAGCAGTTCTTC. The chain employs TRBV5-1 and TRBJ2-1; D possibly corresponds to TRBD2 (6 bases). Germline CDR1 SGHRS, CDR2 YFSETQ. V lost 0 bases to trimming and J lost 2 bases, with 12 bases between them. The CDR3 runs 16 residues.

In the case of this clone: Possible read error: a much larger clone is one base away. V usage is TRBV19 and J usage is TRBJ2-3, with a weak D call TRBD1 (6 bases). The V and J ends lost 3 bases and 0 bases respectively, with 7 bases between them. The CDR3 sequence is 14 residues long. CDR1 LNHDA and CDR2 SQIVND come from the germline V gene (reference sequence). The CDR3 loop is CASSMGASTDTQYF. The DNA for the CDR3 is TGTGCCAGTAGTATGGGGGCTAGCACAGATACGCAGTATTTT.

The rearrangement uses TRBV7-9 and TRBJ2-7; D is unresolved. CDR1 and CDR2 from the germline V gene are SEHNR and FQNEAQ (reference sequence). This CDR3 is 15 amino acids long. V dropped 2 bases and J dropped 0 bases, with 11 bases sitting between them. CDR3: CASSLLDTSSYEQYF. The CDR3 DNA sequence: TGTGCCAGCAGCTTACTCGACACGAGCTCCTACGAGCAGTACTTC.

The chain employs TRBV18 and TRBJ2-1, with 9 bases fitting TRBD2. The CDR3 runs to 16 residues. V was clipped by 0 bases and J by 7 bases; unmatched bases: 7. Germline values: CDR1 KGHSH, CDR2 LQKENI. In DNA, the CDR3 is TGTGCCAGCTCACCACCGTTGGCGGGAGGGCCGAATGAGCAGTTCTTC. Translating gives CASSPPLAGGPNEQFF.

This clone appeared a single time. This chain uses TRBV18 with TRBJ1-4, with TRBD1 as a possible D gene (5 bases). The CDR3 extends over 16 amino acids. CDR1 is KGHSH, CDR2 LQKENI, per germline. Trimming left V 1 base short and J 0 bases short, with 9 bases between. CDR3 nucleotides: TGTGCCAGCTCACCACGGACACCTGCAACTAATGAAAAACTGTTTTTT. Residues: CASSPRTPATNEKLFF.

The CDR3 loop reads CASSNRDRGDEQYF. The DNA of the CDR3 is TGCGCCAGCAGCAACCGGGACAGGGGTGACGAGCAGTACTTC. The chain uses TRBV5-1 and TRBJ2-7; 10 bases map to TRBD1. CDR1 SGHRS and CDR2 YFSETQ come from the germline V gene. V lost 4 bases, J lost 5 bases, and 6 bases stayed unmatched. The length of the CDR3 is 14 residues.

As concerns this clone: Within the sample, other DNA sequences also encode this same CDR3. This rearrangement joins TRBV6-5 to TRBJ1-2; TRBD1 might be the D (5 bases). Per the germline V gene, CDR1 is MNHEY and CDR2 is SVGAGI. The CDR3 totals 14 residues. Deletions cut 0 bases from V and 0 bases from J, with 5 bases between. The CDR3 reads CASSYSGANYGYTF. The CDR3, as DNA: TGTGCCAGCAGTTACTCAGGGGCTAACTATGGCTACACCTTC.